The clone carrying this TCR beta chain was counted between two and nine times. The entry originates in a study of identical twins. Template switching (which added a universal primer site) was used, and cDNA carried unique molecular identifiers. TCRdb analysed the 5' RACE reads with MiXCR anew, one entry per CDR3 protein. This table has roughly 690,000 distinct CDR3 sequences, 5.5% to 6.5% appearing once. This clonotype was obtained from a man younger than 35 in good health. Sample: naive T cells sorted from blood.

Here the CDR3 DNA reads TGCGCCAGCAGCCCCGAATTTGGGCGGGGCCGGGGCACTGAAGCTTTCTTT. It translates to CASSPEFGRGRGTEAFF. The chain is built from TRBV5-1 and TRBJ1-1; perhaps TRBD1 as D (5 bases). The CDR3 runs 17 residues. CDR1 is SGHRS, CDR2 YFSETQ, per germline. The V and J ends lost 4 bases and 4 bases respectively, with 23 bases between them.